This TCR beta chain originates from a study of blood T cell repertoires in COVID-19. Study-level information: Nucleic acid was either cDNA or gDNA, and it came from T cells, B-cell-depleted T cells, or PBMCs.

This clone occurred once. Assay used: immunoSEQ multiplex PCR; TCRdb lists only in-frame clones, some missing. The sample holds 50,000 to 60,000 clones, 90% seen once. The CDR3 spans 18 residues. The J segment lost 0 bases and the V segment lost 5 bases, leaving 12 bases of the junction unmatched. CDR1 is SQVTM and CDR2 is ANQGSEA in the germline V gene. The sequence came from a man aged 40-55 years with acute or convalescent COVID-19. The chain links TRBV29-1 to TRBJ2-1, with TRBD2 matching 11 bases. Sequencing input: peripheral blood. CDR3 sequence reads: CSVIEASGRPSSYNEQFF. CDR3 sequence (DNA): TGCAGCGTTATAGAGGCTAGCGGGAGGCCGAGCTCCTACAATGAGCAGTTCTTC.